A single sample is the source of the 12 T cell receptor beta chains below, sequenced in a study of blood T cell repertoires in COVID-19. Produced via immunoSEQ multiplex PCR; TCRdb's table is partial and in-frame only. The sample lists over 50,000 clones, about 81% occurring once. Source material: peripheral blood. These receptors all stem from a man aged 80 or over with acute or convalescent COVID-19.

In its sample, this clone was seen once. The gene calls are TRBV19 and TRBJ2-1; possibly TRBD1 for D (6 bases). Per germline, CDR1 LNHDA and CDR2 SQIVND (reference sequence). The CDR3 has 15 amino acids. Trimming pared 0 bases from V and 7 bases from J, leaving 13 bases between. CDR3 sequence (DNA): TGTGCCAGTAGTATAGAGGGACACAACCGGAATGAGCAGTTCTTC. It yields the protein CASSIEGHNRNEQFF.

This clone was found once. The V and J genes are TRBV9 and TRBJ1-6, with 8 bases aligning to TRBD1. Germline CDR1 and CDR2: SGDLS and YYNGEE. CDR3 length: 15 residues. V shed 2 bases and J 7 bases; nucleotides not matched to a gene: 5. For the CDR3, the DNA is TGTGCCAGCAGCGTGATGGACAGGGTCAATTCACCCCTCCACTTT. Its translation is CASSVMDRVNSPLHF.

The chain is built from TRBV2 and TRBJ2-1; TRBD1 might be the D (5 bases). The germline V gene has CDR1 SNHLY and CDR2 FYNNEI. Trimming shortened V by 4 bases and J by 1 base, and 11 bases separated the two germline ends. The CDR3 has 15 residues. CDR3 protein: CASSGGRKSYNEQFF. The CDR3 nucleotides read TGTGCCAGCAGTGGGGGCAGGAAGTCCTACAATGAGCAGTTCTTC.

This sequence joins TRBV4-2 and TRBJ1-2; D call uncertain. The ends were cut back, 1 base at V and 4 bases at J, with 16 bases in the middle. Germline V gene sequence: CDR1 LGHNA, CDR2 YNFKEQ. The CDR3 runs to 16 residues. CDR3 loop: CASSQGSGFSSYGYTF. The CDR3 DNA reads TGTGCCAGCAGCCAAGGCTCAGGATTCTCTTCCTATGGCTACACCTTC.

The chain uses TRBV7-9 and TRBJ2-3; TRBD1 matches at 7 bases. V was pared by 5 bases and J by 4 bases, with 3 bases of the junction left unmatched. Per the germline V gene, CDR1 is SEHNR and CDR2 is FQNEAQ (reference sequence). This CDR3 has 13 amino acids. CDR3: CASSDRVADTQYF. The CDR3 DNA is TGTGCCAGCAGCGACAGGGTTGCAGATACGCAGTATTTT.

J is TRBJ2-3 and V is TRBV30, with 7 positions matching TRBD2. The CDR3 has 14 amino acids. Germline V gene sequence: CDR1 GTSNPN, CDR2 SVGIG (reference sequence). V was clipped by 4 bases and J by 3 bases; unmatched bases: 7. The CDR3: CAWTLGRVTDTQYF. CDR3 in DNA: TGTGCCTGGACCTTGGGGAGGGTGACAGATACGCAGTATTTT.

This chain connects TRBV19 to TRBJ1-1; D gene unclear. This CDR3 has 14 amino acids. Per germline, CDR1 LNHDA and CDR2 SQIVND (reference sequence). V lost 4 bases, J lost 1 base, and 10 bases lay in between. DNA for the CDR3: TGTGCCAGTAGTAGTTTACAGTGGAACACTGAAGCTTTCTTT. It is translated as CASSSLQWNTEAFF.

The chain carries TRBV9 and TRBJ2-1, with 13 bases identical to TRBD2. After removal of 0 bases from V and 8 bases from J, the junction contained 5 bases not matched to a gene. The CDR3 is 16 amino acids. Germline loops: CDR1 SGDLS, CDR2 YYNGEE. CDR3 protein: CASSVGPGLAGYEQFF. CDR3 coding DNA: TGTGCCAGCAGCGTAGGGCCGGGACTAGCGGGATATGAGCAGTTCTTC.

The CDR3 DNA reads as TGTGCCAGCAGCTTACTAACCGTTGGAAACACCATATATTTT. It specifies CASSLLTVGNTIYF. The V gene is TRBV13, the J gene TRBJ1-3; no clear D gene. The CDR3 has 14 residues. Germline loops: CDR1 PRHDT, CDR2 FYEKMQ (reference sequence). V was cut by 2 bases and J by 3 bases, with 8 bases left in between.

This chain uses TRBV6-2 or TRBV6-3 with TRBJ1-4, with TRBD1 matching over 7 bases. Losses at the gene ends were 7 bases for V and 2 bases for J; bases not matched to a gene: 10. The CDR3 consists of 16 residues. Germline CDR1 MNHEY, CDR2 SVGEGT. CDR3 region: CASTPGTVGTNEKLFF. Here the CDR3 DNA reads TGTGCCAGCACCCCCGGGACAGTGGGCACTAATGAAAAACTGTTTTTT.

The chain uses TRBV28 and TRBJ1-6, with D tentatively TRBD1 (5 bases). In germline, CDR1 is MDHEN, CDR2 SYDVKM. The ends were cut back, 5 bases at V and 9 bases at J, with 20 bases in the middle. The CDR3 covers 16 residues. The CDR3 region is CASSLPLIGASSPLHF. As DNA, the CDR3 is TGTGCCAGCAGTCTTCCTCTGATAGGGGCGAGTTCACCCCTCCACTTT.

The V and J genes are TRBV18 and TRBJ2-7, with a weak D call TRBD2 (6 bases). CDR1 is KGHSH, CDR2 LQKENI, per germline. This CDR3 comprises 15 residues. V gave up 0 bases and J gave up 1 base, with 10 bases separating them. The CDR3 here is CASSPPGLESYEQYF. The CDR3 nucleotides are TGTGCCAGCTCACCACCGGGACTGGAGTCCTACGAGCAGTACTTC. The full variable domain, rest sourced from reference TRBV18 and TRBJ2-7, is NAGVMQNPRHLVRRRGQEARLRCSPMKGHSHVYWYRQLPEEGLKFMVYLQKENIIDESGMPKERFSAEFPKEGPSILRIQQVVRGDSAAYFCASSPPGLESYEQYFGPGTRLTVT.